This T cell receptor (beta chain) was documented in a study of CD8+ T cells in alopecia areata. The overall study: Treatment ran 6 to 18 months, with 6 months of follow-up afterward. Study outcomes and limitations: Lesional tissue from the scalp (especially in alopecia totalis/universalis) showed higher clonality than normal scalp. Although TCR sharing was seen in mice, sharing across patients was less clear, possibly for HLA-related reasons.

CD4+ and CD8+ T cells were sorted from PBMCs stained for CD3, CD4 and CD8. Concerning this clone itself: Its antigen is currently unknown.

As the sequencing template, cDNA was produced by extracting RNA and reverse transcribing it. Produced via immunoSEQ multiplex PCR; TCRdb's table is partial and in-frame only. This table has fewer than 200,000 clones, over 50% appearing once. CDR1 is KGHSH, CDR2 LQKENI, per germline. This CDR3 contains 14 residues. V was shortened by 0 bases and J by 0 bases, with 5 bases between the two germline ends. Sequencing used CD4+ T cells sorted from blood, obtained at week 0. The V gene is TRBV18, the J gene TRBJ1-1, with D uncertain. This sequence was found in a human donor with alopecia areata. The CDR3 loop reads CASSPPGVNTEAFF. The CDR3 region has the DNA TGTGCCAGCTCACCACCCGGGGTGAACACTGAAGCTTTCTTT. Looking up the rest from reference TRBV18 and TRBJ1-1 gives the full variable domain: NAGVMQNPRHLVRRRGQEARLRCSPMKGHSHVYWYRQLPEEGLKFMVYLQKENIIDESGMPKERFSAEFPKEGPSILRIQQVVRGDSAAYFCASSPPGVNTEAFFGQGTRLTVV.